This entry features one T cell receptor beta chain sequence. The sample originates from a study of blood T cell repertoires in COVID-19. V lost 1 base and J 1 base, leaving 13 bases between the germline ends. The length of the CDR3 is 17 residues. The germline gives CDR1 SGHVS, CDR2 FNYEAQ. Two negative PCRs, clearance, or symptom resolution were required of recovered Cohort 3 donors. In the source study's methods: Amplification from reference gene primers served as the basis for estimated nucleated cell counts. The protocol was immunoSEQ multiplex PCR, while the TCRdb copy is restricted to in-frame clones and leaves out a portion. Clone size and V and J calls were adopted from that table, with D and trimming inferred from the DNA. The sample has 250,000 to 350,000 clones; 80% to 90% are singletons.

This sequence joins TRBV7-6 and TRBJ1-4; D uncertain. This clonotype was sampled from a woman in her 30s who had recovered from COVID-19. Sequenced material: PBMCs or T cells enriched from blood (not recorded which). The CDR3, as DNA: TGTGCCAGCAGCTTAGAAGTAGAGGTTGGAACTAATGAAAAACTGTTTTTT. Protein sequence: CASSLEVEVGTNEKLFF.